The present entry profiles one T cell receptor beta chain with its context. Its specificity is not known. Assay used: immunoSEQ multiplex PCR; TCRdb lists only in-frame clones, some missing. The sample records 60,000 to 85,000 clones, around nine tenths being singletons. This entry belongs to a study of OX40 agonist ivuxolimab in advanced cancers. Study-wide results and caveats: Clones of CD4+ and CD8+ blood T cells grew by week 6 at doses of 0.1 to 3.0 mg/kg.

The CDR3 contains 17 residues. From germline, CDR1 is MDHEN and CDR2 SYDVKM. The V gene end was trimmed by 1 base and the J gene end by 10 bases; junction bases not matched to a gene: 7. The chain joins TRBV28 to TRBJ2-1, with 16 nucleotides matching TRBD2. The clonotype originates from an adult with an advanced solid tumor such as melanoma, head and neck, liver or kidney cancer. The material was CD4+ or CD8+ T cells sorted from blood, obtained in a trial of the OX40 agonist ivuxolimab. The CDR3 nucleotides read TGTGCCAGCAGTTTATTAGGCGGGACTAGCGGGAGGGACGAGCAGTTCTTC. Protein product: CASSLLGGTSGRDEQFF.